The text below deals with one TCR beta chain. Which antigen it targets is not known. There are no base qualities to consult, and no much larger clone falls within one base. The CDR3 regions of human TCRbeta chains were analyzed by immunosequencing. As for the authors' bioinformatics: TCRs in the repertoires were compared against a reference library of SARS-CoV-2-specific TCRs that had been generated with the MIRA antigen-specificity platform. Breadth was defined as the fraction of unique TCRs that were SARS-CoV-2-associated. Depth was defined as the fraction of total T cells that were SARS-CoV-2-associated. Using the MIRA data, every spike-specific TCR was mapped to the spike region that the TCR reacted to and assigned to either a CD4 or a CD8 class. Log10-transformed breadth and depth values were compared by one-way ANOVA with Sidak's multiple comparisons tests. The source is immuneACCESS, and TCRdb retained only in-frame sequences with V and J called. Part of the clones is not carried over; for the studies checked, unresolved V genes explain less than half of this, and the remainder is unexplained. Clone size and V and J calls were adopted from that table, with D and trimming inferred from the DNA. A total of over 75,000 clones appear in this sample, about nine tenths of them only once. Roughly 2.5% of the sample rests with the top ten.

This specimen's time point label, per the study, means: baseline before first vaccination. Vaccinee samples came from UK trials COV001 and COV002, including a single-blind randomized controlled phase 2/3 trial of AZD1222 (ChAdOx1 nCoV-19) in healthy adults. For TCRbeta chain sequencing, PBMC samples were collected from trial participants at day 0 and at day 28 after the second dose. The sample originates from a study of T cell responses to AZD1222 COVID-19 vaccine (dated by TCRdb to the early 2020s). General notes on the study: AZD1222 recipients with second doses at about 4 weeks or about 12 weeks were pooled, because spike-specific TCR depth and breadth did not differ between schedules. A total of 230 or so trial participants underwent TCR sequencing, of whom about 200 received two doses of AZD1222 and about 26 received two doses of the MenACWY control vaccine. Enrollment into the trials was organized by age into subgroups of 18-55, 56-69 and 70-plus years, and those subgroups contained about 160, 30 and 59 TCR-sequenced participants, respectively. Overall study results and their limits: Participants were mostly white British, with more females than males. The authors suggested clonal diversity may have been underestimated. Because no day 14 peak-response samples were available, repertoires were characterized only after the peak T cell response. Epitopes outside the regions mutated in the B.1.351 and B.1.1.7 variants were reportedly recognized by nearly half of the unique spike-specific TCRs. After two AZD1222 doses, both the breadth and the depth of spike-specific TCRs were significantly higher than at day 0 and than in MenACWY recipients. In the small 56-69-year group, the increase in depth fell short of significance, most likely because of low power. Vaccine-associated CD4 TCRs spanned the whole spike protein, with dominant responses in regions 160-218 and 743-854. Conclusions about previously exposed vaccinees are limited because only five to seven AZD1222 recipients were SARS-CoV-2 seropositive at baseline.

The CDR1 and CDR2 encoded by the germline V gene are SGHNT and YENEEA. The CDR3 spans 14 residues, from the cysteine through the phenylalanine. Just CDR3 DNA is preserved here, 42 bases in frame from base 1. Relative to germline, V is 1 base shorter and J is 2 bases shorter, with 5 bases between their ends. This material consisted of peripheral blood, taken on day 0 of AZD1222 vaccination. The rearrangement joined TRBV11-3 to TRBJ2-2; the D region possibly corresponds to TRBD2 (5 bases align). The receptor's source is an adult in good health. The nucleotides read TGTGCCAGCAGCTTAGGGACTAACACCGGGGAGCTGTTTTTT. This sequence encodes CASSLGTNTGELFF.